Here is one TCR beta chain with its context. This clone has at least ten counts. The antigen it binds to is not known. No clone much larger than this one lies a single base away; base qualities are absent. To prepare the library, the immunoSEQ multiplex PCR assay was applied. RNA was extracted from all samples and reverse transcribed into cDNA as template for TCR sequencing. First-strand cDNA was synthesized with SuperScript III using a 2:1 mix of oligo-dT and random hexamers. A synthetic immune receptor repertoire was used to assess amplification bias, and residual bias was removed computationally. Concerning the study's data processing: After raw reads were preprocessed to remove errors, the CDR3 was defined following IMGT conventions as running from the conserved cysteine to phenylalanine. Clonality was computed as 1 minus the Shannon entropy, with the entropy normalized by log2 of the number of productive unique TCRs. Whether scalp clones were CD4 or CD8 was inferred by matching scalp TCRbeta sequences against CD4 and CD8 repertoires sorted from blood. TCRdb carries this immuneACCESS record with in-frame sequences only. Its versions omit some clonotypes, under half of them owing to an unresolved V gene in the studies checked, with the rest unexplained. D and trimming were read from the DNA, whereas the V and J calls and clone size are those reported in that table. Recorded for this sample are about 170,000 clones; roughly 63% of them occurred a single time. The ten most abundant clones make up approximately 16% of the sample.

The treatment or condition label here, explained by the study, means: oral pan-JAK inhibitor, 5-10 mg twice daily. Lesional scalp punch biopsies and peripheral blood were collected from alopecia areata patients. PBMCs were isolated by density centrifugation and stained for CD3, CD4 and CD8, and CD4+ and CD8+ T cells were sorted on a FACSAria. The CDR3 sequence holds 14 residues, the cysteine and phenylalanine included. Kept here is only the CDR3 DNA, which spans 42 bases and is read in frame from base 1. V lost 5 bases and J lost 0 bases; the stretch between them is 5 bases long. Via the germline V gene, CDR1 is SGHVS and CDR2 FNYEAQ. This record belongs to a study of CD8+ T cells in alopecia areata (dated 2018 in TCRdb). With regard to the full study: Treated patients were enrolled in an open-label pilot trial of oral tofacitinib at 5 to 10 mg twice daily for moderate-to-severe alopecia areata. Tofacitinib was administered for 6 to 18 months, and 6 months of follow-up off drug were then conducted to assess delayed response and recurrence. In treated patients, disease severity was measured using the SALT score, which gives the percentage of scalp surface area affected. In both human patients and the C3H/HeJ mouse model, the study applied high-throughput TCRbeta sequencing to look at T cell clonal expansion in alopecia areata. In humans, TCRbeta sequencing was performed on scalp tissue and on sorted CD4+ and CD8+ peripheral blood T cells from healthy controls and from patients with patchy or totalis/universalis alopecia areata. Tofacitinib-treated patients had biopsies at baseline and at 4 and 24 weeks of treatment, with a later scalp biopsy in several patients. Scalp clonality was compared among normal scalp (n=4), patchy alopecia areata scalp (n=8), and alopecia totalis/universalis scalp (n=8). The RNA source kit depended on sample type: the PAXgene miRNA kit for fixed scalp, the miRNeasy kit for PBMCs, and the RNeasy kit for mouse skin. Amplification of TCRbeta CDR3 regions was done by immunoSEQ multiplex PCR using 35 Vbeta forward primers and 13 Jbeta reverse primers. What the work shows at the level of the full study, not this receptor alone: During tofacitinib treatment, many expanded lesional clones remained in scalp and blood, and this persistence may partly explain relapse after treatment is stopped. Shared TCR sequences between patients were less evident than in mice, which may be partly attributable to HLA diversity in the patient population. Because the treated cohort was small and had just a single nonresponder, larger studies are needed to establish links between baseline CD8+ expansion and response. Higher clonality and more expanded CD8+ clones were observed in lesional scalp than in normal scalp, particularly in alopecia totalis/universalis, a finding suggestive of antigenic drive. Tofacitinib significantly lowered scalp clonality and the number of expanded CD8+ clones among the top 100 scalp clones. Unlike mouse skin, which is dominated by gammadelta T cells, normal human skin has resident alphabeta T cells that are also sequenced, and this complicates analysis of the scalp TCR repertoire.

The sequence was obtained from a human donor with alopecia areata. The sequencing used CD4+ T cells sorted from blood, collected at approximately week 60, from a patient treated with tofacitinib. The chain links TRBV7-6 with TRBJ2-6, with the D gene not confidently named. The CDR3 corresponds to CASSPPSGANVLTF. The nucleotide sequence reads TGTGCCAGCAGCCCCCCCTCTGGGGCCAACGTCCTGACTTTC.